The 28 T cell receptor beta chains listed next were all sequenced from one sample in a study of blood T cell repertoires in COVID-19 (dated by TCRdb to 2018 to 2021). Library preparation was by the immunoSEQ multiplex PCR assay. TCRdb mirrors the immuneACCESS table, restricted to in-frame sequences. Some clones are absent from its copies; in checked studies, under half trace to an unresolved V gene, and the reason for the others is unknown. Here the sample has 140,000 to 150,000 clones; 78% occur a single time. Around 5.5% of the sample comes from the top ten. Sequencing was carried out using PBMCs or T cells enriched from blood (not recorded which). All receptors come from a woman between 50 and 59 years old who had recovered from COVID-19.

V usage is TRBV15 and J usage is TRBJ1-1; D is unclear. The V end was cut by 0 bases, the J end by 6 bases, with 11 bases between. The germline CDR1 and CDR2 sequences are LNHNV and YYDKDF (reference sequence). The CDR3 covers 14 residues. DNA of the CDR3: TGTGCCACCAGCAGAGATTGGGTCGGGGCTGAAGCTTTCTTT. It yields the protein CATSRDWVGAEAFF. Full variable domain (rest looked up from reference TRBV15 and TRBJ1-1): DAMVIQNPRYQVTQFGKPVTLSCSQTLNHNVMYWYQQKSSQAPKLLFHYYDKDFNNEADTPDNFQSRRPNTSFCFLDIRSPGLGDTAMYLCATSRDWVGAEAFFGQGTRLTVV.

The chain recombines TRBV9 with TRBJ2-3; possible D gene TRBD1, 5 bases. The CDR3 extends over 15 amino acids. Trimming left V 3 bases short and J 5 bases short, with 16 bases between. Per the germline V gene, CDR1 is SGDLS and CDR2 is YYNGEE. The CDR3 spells CASSGAGLWGDTQYF. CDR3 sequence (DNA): TGTGCCAGCAGCGGGGCAGGGCTATGGGGAGATACGCAGTATTTT. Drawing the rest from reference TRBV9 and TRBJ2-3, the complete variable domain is DSGVTQTPKHLITATGQRVTLRCSPRSGDLSVYWYQQSLDQGLQFLIQYYNGEERAKGNILERFSAQQFPDLHSELNLSSLELGDSALYFCASSGAGLWGDTQYFGPGTRLTVL.

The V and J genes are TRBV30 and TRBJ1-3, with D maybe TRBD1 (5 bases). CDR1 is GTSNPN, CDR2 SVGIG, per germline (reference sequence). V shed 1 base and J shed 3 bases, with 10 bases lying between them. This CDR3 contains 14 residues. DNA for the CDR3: TGTGCCTGGAGTGGTGGGGCCGTTGGAAACACCATATATTTT. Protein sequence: CAWSGGAVGNTIYF. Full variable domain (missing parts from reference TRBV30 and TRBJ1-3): SQTIHQWPATLVQPVGSPLSLECTVEGTSNPNLYWYRQAAGRGLQLLFYSVGIGQISSEVPQNLSASRPQDRQFILSSKKLLLSDSGFYLCAWSGGAVGNTIYFGEGSWLTVV.

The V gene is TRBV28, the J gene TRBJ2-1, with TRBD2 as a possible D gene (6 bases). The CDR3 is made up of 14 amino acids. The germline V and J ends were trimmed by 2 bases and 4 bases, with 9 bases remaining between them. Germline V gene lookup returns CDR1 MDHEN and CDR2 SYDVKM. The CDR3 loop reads CASSLLGGYNEQFF. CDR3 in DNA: TGTGCCAGCAGTTTACTGGGGGGATACAATGAGCAGTTCTTC.

This CDR3 reads CASSRRAEVETQYF. The DNA for the CDR3 is TGTGCCAGCAGCCGACGGGCGGAGGTGGAGACCCAGTACTTC. J is TRBJ2-5 and V is TRBV3-1 (or the pseudogene TRBV3-2), with a possible D match to TRBD2 (5 bases). Germline CDR1 LGHDT, CDR2 YNNKEL (reference sequence). This CDR3 has 14 residues. Trimming stripped 4 bases from V and 5 bases from J, with 14 bases between.

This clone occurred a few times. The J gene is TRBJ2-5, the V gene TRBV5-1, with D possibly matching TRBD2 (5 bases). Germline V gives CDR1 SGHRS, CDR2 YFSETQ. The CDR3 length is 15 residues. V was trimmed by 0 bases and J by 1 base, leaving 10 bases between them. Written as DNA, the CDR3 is TGCGCCAGCAGCTTGGCGGCGGGTCTCCAAGAGACCCAGTACTTC. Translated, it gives CASSLAAGLQETQYF.

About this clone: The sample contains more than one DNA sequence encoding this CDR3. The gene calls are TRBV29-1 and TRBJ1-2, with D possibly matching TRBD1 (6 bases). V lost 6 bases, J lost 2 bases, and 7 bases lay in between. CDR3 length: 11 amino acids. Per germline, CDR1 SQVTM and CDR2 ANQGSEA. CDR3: CSVGQNYGYTF. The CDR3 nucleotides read TGCAGCGTCGGACAGAACTATGGCTACACCTTC.

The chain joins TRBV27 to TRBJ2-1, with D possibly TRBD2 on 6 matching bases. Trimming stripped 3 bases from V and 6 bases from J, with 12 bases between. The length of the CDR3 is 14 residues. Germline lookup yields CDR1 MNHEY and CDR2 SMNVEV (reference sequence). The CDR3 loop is CASSFGQGLNEQFF. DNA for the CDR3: TGTGCCAGCAGTTTCGGGCAGGGACTCAATGAGCAGTTCTTC.

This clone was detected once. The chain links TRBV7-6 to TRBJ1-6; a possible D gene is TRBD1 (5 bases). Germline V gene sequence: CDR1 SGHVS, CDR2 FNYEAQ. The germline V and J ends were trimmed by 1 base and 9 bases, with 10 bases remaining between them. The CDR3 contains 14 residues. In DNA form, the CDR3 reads TGTGCCAGCAGCTTAGACAGGCGTGGTTCACCCCTCCACTTT. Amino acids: CASSLDRRGSPLHF.

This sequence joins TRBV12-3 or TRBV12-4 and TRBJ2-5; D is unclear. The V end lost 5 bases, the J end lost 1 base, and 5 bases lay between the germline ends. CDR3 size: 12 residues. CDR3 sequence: CASSPTQETQYF. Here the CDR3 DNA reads TGTGCCAGCAGTCCTACCCAAGAGACCCAGTACTTC.

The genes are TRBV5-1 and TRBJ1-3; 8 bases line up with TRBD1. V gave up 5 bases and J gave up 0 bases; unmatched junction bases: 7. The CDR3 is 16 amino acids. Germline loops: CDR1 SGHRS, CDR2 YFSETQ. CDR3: CASRDGQGFSGNTIYF. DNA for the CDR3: TGCGCCAGCAGGGATGGACAGGGCTTCTCTGGAAACACCATATATTTT.

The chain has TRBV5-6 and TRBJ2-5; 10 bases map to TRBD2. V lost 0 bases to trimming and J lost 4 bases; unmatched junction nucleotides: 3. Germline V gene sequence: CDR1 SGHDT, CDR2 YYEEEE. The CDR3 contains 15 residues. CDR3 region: CASSLGLAGVETQYF. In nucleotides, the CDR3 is TGTGCCAGCAGCTTGGGTCTAGCGGGGGTAGAGACCCAGTACTTC.

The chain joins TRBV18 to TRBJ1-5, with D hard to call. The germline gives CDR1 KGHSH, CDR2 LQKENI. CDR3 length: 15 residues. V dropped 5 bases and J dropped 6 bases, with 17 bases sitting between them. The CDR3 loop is CASSSSGEGSQPQHF. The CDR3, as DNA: TGTGCCAGCTCATCCAGCGGGGAAGGGAGTCAGCCCCAGCATTTT. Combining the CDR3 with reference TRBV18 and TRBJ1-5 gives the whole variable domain NAGVMQNPRHLVRRRGQEARLRCSPMKGHSHVYWYRQLPEEGLKFMVYLQKENIIDESGMPKERFSAEFPKEGPSILRIQQVVRGDSAAYFCASSSSGEGSQPQHFGDGTRLSIL.

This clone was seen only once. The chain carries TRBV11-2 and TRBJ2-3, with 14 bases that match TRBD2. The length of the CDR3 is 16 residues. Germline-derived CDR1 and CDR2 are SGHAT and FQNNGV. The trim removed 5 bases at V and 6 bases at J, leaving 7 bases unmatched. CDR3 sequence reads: CASSRRLAGGLDTQYF. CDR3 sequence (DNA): TGTGCCAGCAGCCGAAGACTAGCGGGGGGGCTGGATACGCAGTATTTT.

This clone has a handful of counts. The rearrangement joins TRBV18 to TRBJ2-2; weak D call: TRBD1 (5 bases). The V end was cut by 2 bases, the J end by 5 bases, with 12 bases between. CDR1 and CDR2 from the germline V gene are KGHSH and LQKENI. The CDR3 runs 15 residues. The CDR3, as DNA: TGTGCCAGCTCACCATCACAGGCTGATACCGGGGAGCTGTTTTTT. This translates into CASSPSQADTGELFF.

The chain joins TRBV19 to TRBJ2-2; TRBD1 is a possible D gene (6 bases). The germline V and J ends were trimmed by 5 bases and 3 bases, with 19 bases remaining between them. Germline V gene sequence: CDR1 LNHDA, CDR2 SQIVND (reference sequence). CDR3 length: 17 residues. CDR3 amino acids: CASSPQAGTTYTGELFF. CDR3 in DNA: TGTGCCAGTAGTCCCCAAGCCGGGACAACCTACACCGGGGAGCTGTTTTTT.

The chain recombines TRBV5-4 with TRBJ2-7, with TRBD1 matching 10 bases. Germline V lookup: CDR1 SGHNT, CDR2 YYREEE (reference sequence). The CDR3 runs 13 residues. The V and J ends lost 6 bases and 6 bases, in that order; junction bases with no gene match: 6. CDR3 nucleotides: TGTGCCAGCACAATCGACAGGGGGCGCGAGCAGTACGTC. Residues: CASTIDRGREQYV.

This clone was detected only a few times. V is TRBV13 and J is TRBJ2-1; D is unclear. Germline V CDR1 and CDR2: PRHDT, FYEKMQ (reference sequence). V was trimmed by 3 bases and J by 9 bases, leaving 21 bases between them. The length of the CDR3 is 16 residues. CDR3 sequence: CASSFKVGPGPGEQFF. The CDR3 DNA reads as TGTGCCAGCAGCTTTAAGGTTGGTCCTGGGCCCGGTGAGCAGTTCTTC.

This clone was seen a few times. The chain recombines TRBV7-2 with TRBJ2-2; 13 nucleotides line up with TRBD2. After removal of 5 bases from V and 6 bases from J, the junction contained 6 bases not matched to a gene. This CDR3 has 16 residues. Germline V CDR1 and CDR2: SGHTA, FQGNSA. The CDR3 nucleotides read TGTGCCAGCAGCCCCGCGACTAGCGGGGGGTCCGGGGAGCTGTTTTTT. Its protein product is CASSPATSGGSGELFF.

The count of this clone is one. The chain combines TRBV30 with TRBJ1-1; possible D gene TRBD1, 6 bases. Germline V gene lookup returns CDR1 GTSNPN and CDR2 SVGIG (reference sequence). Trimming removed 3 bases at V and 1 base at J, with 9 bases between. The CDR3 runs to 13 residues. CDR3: CAWSHRENTEAFF. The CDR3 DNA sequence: TGTGCCTGGAGCCACAGGGAGAACACTGAAGCTTTCTTT. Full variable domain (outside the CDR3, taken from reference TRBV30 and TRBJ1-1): SQTIHQWPATLVQPVGSPLSLECTVEGTSNPNLYWYRQAAGRGLQLLFYSVGIGQISSEVPQNLSASRPQDRQFILSSKKLLLSDSGFYLCAWSHRENTEAFFGQGTRLTVV.

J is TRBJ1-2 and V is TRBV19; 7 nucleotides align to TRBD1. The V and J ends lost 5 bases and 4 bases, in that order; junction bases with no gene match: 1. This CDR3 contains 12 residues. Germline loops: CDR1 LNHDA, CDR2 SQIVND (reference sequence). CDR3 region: CASSYRGYGYTF. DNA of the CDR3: TGTGCCAGTAGTTACAGGGGCTATGGCTACACCTTC.

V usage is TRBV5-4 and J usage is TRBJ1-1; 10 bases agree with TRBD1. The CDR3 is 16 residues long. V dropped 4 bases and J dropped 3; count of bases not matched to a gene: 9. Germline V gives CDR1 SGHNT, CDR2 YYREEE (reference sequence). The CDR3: CASSRRQGALDTEAFF. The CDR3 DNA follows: TGTGCCAGCAGCCGAAGACAGGGGGCTCTCGACACTGAAGCTTTCTTT.

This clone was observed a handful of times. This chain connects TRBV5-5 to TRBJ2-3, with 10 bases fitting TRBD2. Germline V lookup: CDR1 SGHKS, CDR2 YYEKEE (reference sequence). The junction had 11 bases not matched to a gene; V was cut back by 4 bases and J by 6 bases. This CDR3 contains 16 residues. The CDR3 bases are TGTGCCAGCAGCGAGCGGGGGGGAATCCCCATGGATACGCAGTATTTT. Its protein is CASSERGGIPMDTQYF.

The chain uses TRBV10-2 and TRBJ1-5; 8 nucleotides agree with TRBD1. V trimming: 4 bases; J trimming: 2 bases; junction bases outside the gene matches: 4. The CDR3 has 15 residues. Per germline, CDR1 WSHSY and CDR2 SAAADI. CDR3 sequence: CASSGPGQGNQPQHF. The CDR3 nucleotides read TGCGCCAGCAGTGGACCGGGACAGGGCAATCAGCCCCAGCATTTT.

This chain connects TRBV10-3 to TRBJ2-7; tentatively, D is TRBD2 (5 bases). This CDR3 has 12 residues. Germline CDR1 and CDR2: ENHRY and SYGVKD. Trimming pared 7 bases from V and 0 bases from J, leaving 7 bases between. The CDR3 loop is CAINGLSYEQYV. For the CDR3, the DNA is TGTGCCATCAACGGACTCTCCTACGAGCAGTACGTC.

The CDR3 nucleotides read TGCAGCGTTGATAGTCAGGGGGCAACCGGGGAGCTGTTTTTT. Amino acids: CSVDSQGATGELFF. The chain joins TRBV29-1 to TRBJ2-2; 8 bases agree with TRBD1. This CDR3 is built from 14 residues. The ends lost 3 bases at V and 5 bases at J; junction bases unmatched: 5. The germline gives CDR1 SQVTM, CDR2 ANQGSEA.

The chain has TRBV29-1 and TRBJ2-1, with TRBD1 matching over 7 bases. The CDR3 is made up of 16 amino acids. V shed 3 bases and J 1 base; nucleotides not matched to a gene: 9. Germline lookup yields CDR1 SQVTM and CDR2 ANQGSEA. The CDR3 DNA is TGCAGCGTTGAGAGAGGGGACAGCAAGTCCTACAATGAGCAGTTCTTC. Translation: CSVERGDSKSYNEQFF.

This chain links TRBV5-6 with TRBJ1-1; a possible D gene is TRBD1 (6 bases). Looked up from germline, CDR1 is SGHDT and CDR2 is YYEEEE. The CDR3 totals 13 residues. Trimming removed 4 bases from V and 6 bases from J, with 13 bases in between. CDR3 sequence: CASSLPGGPEAFF. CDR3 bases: TGTGCCAGCAGCCTCCCGGGGGGCCCTGAAGCTTTCTTT.